One sample yielded the 10 T cell receptor beta chains listed below, sequenced in a study of identical twins. Using its own MiXCR run on the 5' RACE reads, TCRdb lists one record per CDR3 protein. The data show about 1.7 million distinct CDR3 sequences, with less than 40% seen just once and under 0.35% held by the top ten. The source material was cord blood. The receptors come from a newborn girl in good health.

The sample holds a few counts of this clonotype. CDR3 DNA sequence: TGTGCCAGCAGTTTTTTGGCGGGGGGGCTGCATGAGCAGTTCTTC. This sequence encodes CASSFLAGGLHEQFF. This chain links TRBV12-3 or TRBV12-4 with TRBJ2-1; 9 nucleotides align to TRBD2. Germline trimming cut 3 bases from V and 8 bases from J; bases unmatched to any gene: 8. CDR3 length: 15 amino acids.

This clonotype was found a few times. The genes are TRBV4-1 and TRBJ1-2, with unresolved D. The germline gives CDR1 MGHRA, CDR2 YSYEKL. The CDR3 is made up of 15 amino acids. V gave up 1 base and J gave up 0 bases, with 9 bases separating them. The CDR3 coding sequence is TGCGCCAGCAGCCAAGTGGCCACAGCTAACTATGGCTACACCTTC. Protein product: CASSQVATANYGYTF.

The chain recombines TRBV4-3 with TRBJ2-5; 11 bases map to TRBD2. The end of the DNA aligns better with TRBJ2-7, so the J call may be wrong. The length of the CDR3 is 18 residues. The germline CDR1 and CDR2 sequences are LGHNA and YSLEER. As DNA, the CDR3 is TGCGCCAGCAGCCAGAGGGGTAGCGGGAGGGCCGATCGCTACGAGCAGTACTTC. Amino acids: CASSQRGSGRADRYEQYF.

The rearrangement joins TRBV7-9 to TRBJ1-6; no clear D gene. Trimming removed 2 bases at V and 9 bases at J, with 11 bases between. There are 14 residues in the CDR3. The germline CDR1 and CDR2 sequences are SEHNR and FQNEAQ (reference sequence). The DNA of the CDR3 is TGTGCCAGCAGCTTATGGGAATCCGGTTCACCCCTCCACTTT. Translating gives CASSLWESGSPLHF. The variable domain in full, with the rest retrieved from reference TRBV7-9 and TRBJ1-6, is DTGVSQNPRHKITKRGQNVTFRCDPISEHNRLYWYRQTLGQGPEFLTYFQNEAQLEKSRLLSDRFSAERPKGSFSTLEIQRTEQGDSAMYLCASSLWESGSPLHFGNGTRLTVT.

The chain combines TRBV11-2 with TRBJ2-1, with TRBD1 identical over 9 bases. The V gene end was trimmed by 6 bases and the J gene end by 5 bases; junction bases not matched to a gene: 8. CDR1 is SGHAT and CDR2 is FQNNGV in the germline V gene. The CDR3 contains 15 residues. Written as DNA, the CDR3 is TGTGCCAGCAGTCCCGGGACAGGGCTAAACAATGAGCAGTTCTTC. Translated: CASSPGTGLNNEQFF.

The CDR3 bases are TGTGCCAGCAGCTTGACGTACGTGACTATCTATGGCTACACCTTC. Translated: CASSLTYVTIYGYTF. The V gene is TRBV7-2, the J gene TRBJ1-2; D is unresolved. The germline V and J ends were trimmed by 3 bases and 4 bases, with 15 bases remaining between them. Germline V CDR1 and CDR2: SGHTA, FQGNSA. This CDR3 is 15 amino acids long.

This chain connects TRBV7-2 to TRBJ2-3; D may be TRBD2 (6 bases). The CDR3 contains 14 residues. Trimming left V 5 bases short and J 10 bases short, with 19 bases between. Germline assignment: CDR1 SGHTA and CDR2 FQGNSA. CDR3 DNA sequence: TGTGCCAGCAGCCCCGGGACTGTTGATGTAGCGCAGTATTTT. This translates into CASSPGTVDVAQYF.

The chain joins TRBV11-2 to TRBJ1-2; 10 bases align to TRBD1. Trimming cost V 6 bases and J 7 bases; bases outside gene matches: 8. Germline V gene lookup returns CDR1 SGHAT and CDR2 FQNNGV. The CDR3 is made up of 14 amino acids. CDR3 sequence reads: CASRQTGGLGGYTF. The CDR3 nucleotides read TGTGCCAGCAGACAGACAGGGGGCCTGGGTGGCTACACCTTC.

The sample holds many counts of this clonotype. The genes are TRBV29-1 and TRBJ2-7; no reliable D call. This CDR3 has 12 residues. The germline gives CDR1 SQVTM, CDR2 ANQGSEA. V gave up 0 bases and J gave up 4 bases, with 7 bases separating them. CDR3 sequence (DNA): TGCAGCGTTGAAGACGGGTTGTACGAGCAGTACTTC. Encoded protein: CSVEDGLYEQYF.

This sequence joins TRBV7-9 and TRBJ1-5; TRBD1 matches 7 bases. After removal of 5 bases from V and 5 bases from J, the junction contained 9 bases not matched to a gene. The CDR3 is 15 amino acids. CDR1 is SEHNR, CDR2 FQNEAQ, per germline (reference sequence). The CDR3 DNA sequence: TGTGCCAGCAGCGAGGGGGGTAGGGGGCATCAGCCCCAGCATTTT. Protein sequence: CASSEGGRGHQPQHF.